The 2 T cell receptor beta chains listed next were all sequenced from one sample in a study of identical twins. Each CDR3 protein gets one entry after TCRdb re-called the 5' RACE reads with MiXCR. The sample has 310,000 or so distinct CDR3 sequences; under 9% are singletons. In addition, the sample was reused for a study of yellow fever vaccine responses in identical twins.

The sample comprised memory (CD45RO+) T cells sorted from blood. The receptors originated from a woman younger than 30 in good health.

This clonotype has just a few counts. The V and J genes are TRBV24-1 and TRBJ1-2; D perhaps matches TRBD1 (6 bases). The CDR3 spans 14 residues. Trimming shortened V by 1 base and J by 8 bases, and 13 bases separated the two germline ends. The germline CDR1 and CDR2 sequences are KGHDR and SFDVKD. The CDR3 here is CATSDLGRTAGYTF. The CDR3 coding sequence is TGTGCCACCAGTGATTTAGGCAGGACAGCAGGCTACACCTTC.

In its sample, this clonotype was seen many times. The chain carries TRBV7-9 and TRBJ2-1; no clear D gene. V lost 5 bases and J 4 bases, leaving 18 bases between the germline ends. Germline V gives CDR1 SEHNR, CDR2 FQNEAQ (reference sequence). The CDR3 is 16 residues long. The DNA for the CDR3 is TGTGCCAGCAGCCCCACCTTCACCCAAAAATACAATGAGCAGTTCTTC. It is translated as CASSPTFTQKYNEQFF.